This is a list of T cell receptor beta chains from one sample in a study of cytomegalovirus exposure and HLA in healthy donors. Some clones are missing from TCRdb's copy, which holds only in-frame ones; the method was immunoSEQ multiplex PCR. The table has over 100,000 clones, under 85% seen once. Sequenced input: PBMCs. The receptor set was obtained from a man aged 35 to 55 in good health and CMV-seropositive. The CDR3 runs from the conserved cysteine through the conserved F or W. Some rows mark clone size as missing; the rest say once, few, many or name a class of expanded clone.

length: 17
V: TRBV10-3
size: -
CDR3: CAIQSPEVKGVTEKLFF

length: 16
V: TRBV7-2
size: -
CDR3: CASSYRPGNSGNTIYF

length: 16
V: TRBV11-3
size: -
CDR3: CASSKGDRGIADTQYF

length: 14
V: TRBV28
size: -
CDR3: CASSLYRGKETQYF

length: 14
V: TRBV6-5
size: -
CDR3: CASSYWGSKETQYF

length: 15
V: TRBV28
size: -
CDR3: CASSFGSVAFDTQYF

length: 16
V: TRBV27
size: -
CDR3: CASSLSPGWAGNTIYF

length: 15
V: TRBV7-2
size: -
CDR3: CASSWSGTTYYEQYF

length: 16
V: TRBV5-4
size: -
CDR3: CASSGWDRPSTDTQYF

length: 16
V: TRBV5-4
size: -
CDR3: CASSLGRTGAPGELFF

length: 13
V: TRBV6-5
size: -
CDR3: CASSPDRGYEQYF

length: 17
V: TRBV28
size: -
CDR3: CASSLLTGFRLNQPQHF

length: 17
V: TRBV18
size: -
CDR3: CASSPITAKSSGNTIYF

length: 15
V: TRBV18
size: -
CDR3: CASSPGSRQGREQYF

length: 14
V: TRBV27
size: -
CDR3: CASSFRAGGEKLFF

length: 14
V: TRBV5-4
size: -
CDR3: CASSAGTGPYEQYF

length: 18
V: TRBV7-9
size: -
CDR3: CASSSLSDSVSGANVLTF

length: 16
V: TRBV27
size: few
CDR3: CASSPGTATSSYEQYF

length: 16
V: TRBV6-5
size: -
CDR3: CASSYSGTVTNYGYTF

length: 16
V: TRBV7-9
size: few
CDR3: CASSLVGQGRTDTQYF

length: 15
V: TRBV18
size: -
CDR3: CASSLSGTVTYGYTF

length: 16
V: TRBV6-6
size: -
CDR3: CASRSRGTGYRYEQYF

length: 15
V: TRBV5-1
size: -
CDR3: CASSLVPTGIEGYTF

length: 14
V: TRBV9
size: -
CDR3: CASSVSGKGDGYTF

length: 12
V: TRBV7-6
size: -
CDR3: CASSLAVDTQYF

length: 17
V: TRBV5-1
size: -
CDR3: CASSSLPGGISGYEQYF

length: 17
V: TRBV19
size: -
CDR3: CASSIDSVEGVNTEAFF

length: 14
V: TRBV7-2
size: few
CDR3: CASSLGRGGQPQHF

length: 16
V: TRBV27
size: -
CDR3: CASKKGTGGLNTEAFF

length: 15
V: TRBV6-6
size: few
CDR3: CASSWDSSGANVLTF

length: 13
V: TRBV11-2
size: few
CDR3: CASSPSGGQPQHF

length: 15
V: TRBV19
size: -
CDR3: CASSIGQGDNTEAFF

length: 12
V: TRBV7-9
size: -
CDR3: CASSSQQETQYF

length: 13
V: TRBV25-1
size: -
CDR3: CAVRHRFLREQYF

length: 16
V: TRBV2
size: -
CDR3: CASSKLGHLSNQPQHF

length: 12
V: TRBV29-1
size: once
CDR3: CSVGGEAYEQYF

length: 15
V: TRBV11-1
size: -
CDR3: CASSISGGAGDTQYF

length: 14
V: TRBV6-5
size: few
CDR3: CASSYSYSTGELFF

length: 16
V: TRBV6-5
size: -
CDR3: CASSYSAAATNEKLFF

length: 14
V: TRBV2
size: -
CDR3: CASITDRVGETQYF

length: 15
V: TRBV11-2
size: -
CDR3: CASSLGVGHTDTQYF

length: 16
V: TRBV6-1
size: -
CDR3: CASSELKLRRDYGYTF

length: 12
V: TRBV29-1
size: -
CDR3: CSVEAPRTEAFF